A selection of T cell receptor beta chains follows, all from one sample in a study of blood T cell repertoires in COVID-19. Data came from immunoSEQ multiplex PCR; TCRdb stores just in-frame clones and leaves some out. The sample contains 250,000 to 350,000 clones, about 89% of which appear only once. The sample comprised peripheral blood. The receptors stem from a woman in her forties or fifties who had recovered from COVID-19. The CDR3 runs from the conserved cysteine through the conserved F or W. Fields, in order: J gene, D gene, V gene, clone size, CDR3 protein, CDR3 DNA. A D gene is named only where the DNA matches it firmly. The size of a clone is reported for some rows only, either as once, few or many, or as a class for expanded clones.

TRBJ2-2,.,TRBV18,.,CASSPRQTSGVYHGELFF,TGTGCCAGCTCACCTCGGCAGACTTCGGGGGTATATCACGGGGAGCTGTTTTTT
TRBJ2-3,.,TRBV10-3,many,CAISESRGAVDTQYF,TGTGCCATCAGTGAAAGCAGGGGGGCGGTCGATACGCAGTATTTT
TRBJ1-1,.,TRBV5-1,once,CASSPMLARGNTEAFF,TGCGCCAGCAGCCCCATGCTGGCCCGTGGGAACACTGAAGCTTTCTTT
TRBJ1-5,.,TRBV21-1,few,CASSSPRGGNQPQHF,TGTGCCAGCAGCTCACCCAGGGGAGGCAATCAGCCCCAGCATTTT
TRBJ2-7,TRBD2,TRBV9,.,CASSVRLAGSYEQYF,TGTGCCAGCAGCGTACGACTAGCGGGGTCCTACGAGCAGTACTTC
TRBJ2-3,.,TRBV27,.,CASSPLAGSTDTQYF,TGTGCCAGCAGTCCCCTGGCTGGTAGCACAGATACGCAGTATTTT
TRBJ1-1,.,TRBV20-1,.,CSVWGRTEAFF,TGCAGTGTTTGGGGGAGGACTGAAGCTTTCTTT
TRBJ1-1,TRBD1,TRBV7-9,.,CASSQGAVTEAFF,TGTGCCAGCAGCCAGGGGGCGGTCACTGAAGCTTTCTTT
TRBJ2-7,.,TRBV5-1,.,CASRRTDTREQYF,TGCGCCAGCAGGCGGACAGACACCCGCGAGCAGTACTTC
TRBJ2-1,.,TRBV28,.,CASLYRAHQFF,TGTGCCAGCCTCTACAGGGCCCATCAGTTCTTC
TRBJ2-1,.,TRBV30,.,CAWSVFWGGRGKVNEQFF,TGTGCCTGGAGTGTATTTTGGGGGGGCAGGGGAAAAGTGAATGAGCAGTTCTTC
TRBJ1-6,.,TRBV12-3/TRBV12-4,.,CASSLNSNSPLHF,TGTGCCAGCAGTTTGAACAGTAATTCACCCCTCCACTTT
TRBJ2-2,TRBD1,TRBV4-3,.,CASSQSGTGGNTGELFF,TGCGCCAGCAGCCAATCCGGGACAGGGGGGAACACCGGGGAGCTGTTTTTT
TRBJ2-3,.,TRBV30,once,CAWARGRTDTQYF,TGTGCCTGGGCGAGAGGGCGGACAGATACGCAGTATTTT
TRBJ1-1,.,TRBV19,.,CASSTNGNTEAFF,TGTGCCAGTAGTACCAACGGGAACACTGAAGCTTTCTTT
TRBJ2-2,.,TRBV5-1,.,CASSVANTGELFF,TGCGCCAGCAGCGTAGCGAACACCGGGGAGCTGTTTTTT
TRBJ1-5,.,TRBV12-3/TRBV12-4,.,CASSPSEGPQHF,TGTGCCAGCAGCCCTTCTGAGGGGCCCCAGCATTTT
TRBJ1-2,.,TRBV30,.,CAWSPPGDNYGYTF,TGTGCCTGGAGCCCCCCGGGGGATAACTATGGCTACACCTTC
TRBJ2-7,.,TRBV6-1,.,CASSELALNEQYF,TGTGCCAGCAGTGAACTAGCGCTCAACGAGCAGTACTTC
TRBJ2-3,TRBD1,TRBV4-3,.,CASSQGQGRRDTQYF,TGCGCCAGCAGCCAAGGACAGGGGAGGAGGGATACGCAGTATTTT
TRBJ2-3,.,TRBV11-1,.,CASSPVGGTDTQYF,TGTGCCAGCAGCCCGGTGGGAGGCACAGATACGCAGTATTTT
TRBJ2-2,.,TRBV4-3,.,CASSQIYQIGLPNTGELFF,TGCGCCAGCAGCCAAATATACCAGATTGGACTCCCGAACACCGGGGAGCTGTTTTTT
TRBJ2-1,.,TRBV2,.,CASNLVNEQFF,TGTGCCAGCAATTTAGTAAATGAGCAGTTCTTC
TRBJ1-4,.,TRBV28,.,CASSSGSTNEKLFF,TGTGCCAGCAGCTCTGGGAGTACTAATGAAAAACTGTTTTTT
TRBJ2-7,TRBD2,TRBV9,.,CASSVGTSGRGEQYF,TGTGCCAGCAGCGTAGGGACTAGCGGGAGGGGCGAGCAGTACTTC
TRBJ2-3,TRBD2,TRBV4-2,.,CASSPGLGADTQYF,TGTGCCAGCAGCCCAGGACTAGGGGCAGATACGCAGTATTTT
TRBJ1-6,.,TRBV29-1,.,CSVFRHPNNSPLHF,TGCAGCGTGTTTAGACACCCGAATAATTCACCCCTCCACTTT
TRBJ1-1,.,TRBV19,.,CASSVTGSGTEAFF,TGTGCCAGTAGCGTTACAGGGTCGGGCACTGAAGCTTTCTTT
TRBJ2-7,.,TRBV7-8,.,CASSLKLEAEQYF,TGTGCCAGCAGCTTAAAACTAGAGGCCGAGCAGTACTTC
TRBJ2-7,.,TRBV29-1,.,CSVGERYEQYF,TGCAGCGTTGGTGAGAGATACGAGCAGTACTTC
TRBJ2-5,TRBD1,TRBV10-3,.,CAISESITTGGMETQYF,TGTGCCATCAGTGAGTCTATTACGACAGGGGGCATGGAGACCCAGTACTTC
TRBJ2-2,TRBD1,TRBV19,once,CASSLQGISGELFF,TGTGCCAGTAGTCTACAGGGGATCAGCGGGGAGCTGTTTTTT
TRBJ1-2,.,TRBV5-6,.,CASSPPGSYDIRGYTF,TGTGCCAGCAGCCCACCGGGGAGCTACGATATTCGTGGCTACACCTTC
TRBJ1-2,TRBD1,TRBV3-1/TRBV3-2,.,CASSQDRRTGDRGYTF,TGTGCCAGCAGCCAAGATCGAAGGACAGGGGACCGCGGCTACACCTTC
TRBJ2-1,.,TRBV5-5,.,CASSLFLTLSYNEQFF,TGTGCCAGCAGCTTGTTTCTGACTCTCTCCTACAATGAGCAGTTCTTC
TRBJ2-7,.,TRBV5-6,.,CASRLQGSYEQYF,TGTGCCAGCAGGCTGCAGGGCTCCTACGAGCAGTACTTC
TRBJ1-2,TRBD1,TRBV6-5,.,CASNGQGGNYGYTF,TGTGCCAGCAACGGACAGGGGGGGAACTATGGCTACACCTTC
TRBJ1-1,.,TRBV20-1,.,CSASFRTANTEAFF,TGCAGTGCTAGTTTCAGGACAGCGAACACTGAAGCTTTCTTT
TRBJ2-1,.,TRBV5-1,.,CASSLGQVRNEQFF,TGCGCCAGCAGCTTGGGACAGGTTAGAAATGAGCAGTTCTTC
TRBJ1-3,TRBD1,TRBV28,.,CASRSQGESGNTIYF,TGTGCCAGCAGGTCCCAGGGGGAGTCTGGAAACACCATATATTTT
TRBJ2-5,.,TRBV7-2,.,CASSSRDLETQYF,TGTGCCAGCAGCTCCAGGGACTTAGAGACCCAGTACTTC
TRBJ1-6,TRBD1,TRBV28,.,CASRPGQEGSPLHF,TGTGCCAGCAGACCGGGACAGGAAGGTTCACCCCTCCACTTT
TRBJ1-5,.,TRBV6-5,.,CASSEGHRHQPQHF,TGTGCCAGCTCCGAGGGACACCGGCACCAGCCCCAGCATTTT
TRBJ2-2,.,TRBV4-1,.,CASSPGILDTGELFF,TGCGCCAGCAGCCCAGGAATTTTGGACACCGGGGAGCTGTTTTTT
TRBJ1-1,TRBD1,TRBV19,.,CATGTGNTEAFF,TGTGCCACCGGGACAGGGAACACTGAAGCTTTCTTT
TRBJ2-1,.,TRBV7-2,.,CASSDLGVLYNEQFF,TGTGCCAGCAGCGATCTAGGCGTCCTCTACAATGAGCAGTTCTTC
TRBJ2-7,.,TRBV19,.,CASSPAGATYEQYF,TGTGCCAGTAGTCCGGCAGGGGCGACCTACGAGCAGTACTTC
TRBJ2-7,.,TRBV3-1/TRBV3-2,.,CANGVQGPSYEQYF,TGTGCCAACGGAGTCCAGGGGCCTTCCTACGAGCAGTACTTC
TRBJ1-1,.,TRBV7-9,.,CASSIWGTDTEAFF,TGTGCCAGCAGCATCTGGGGGACTGACACTGAAGCTTTCTTT
TRBJ1-3,TRBD1,TRBV9,.,CASSKGTGVGLTGNTIYF,TGTGCCAGCAGCAAGGGGACAGGGGTCGGACTGACTGGAAACACCATATATTTT
TRBJ2-1,TRBD2,TRBV2,once,CASSPRVSGGDEQFF,TGTGCCAGCAGTCCCCGGGTCAGCGGGGGTGATGAGCAGTTCTTC
TRBJ1-2,TRBD1,TRBV4-3,.,CASSRKYTTVQGGGYTF,TGCGCCAGCAGCCGTAAATACACCACGGTACAGGGGGGTGGCTACACCTTC
TRBJ1-1,.,TRBV6-5,few,CASRTLRNTEAFF,TGTGCCAGCAGAACCCTGAGGAACACTGAAGCTTTCTTT
TRBJ2-1,TRBD2,TRBV3-1/TRBV3-2,.,CASSLFSGSANNEQFF,TGTGCCAGCAGCCTCTTTAGCGGGAGTGCGAACAATGAGCAGTTCTTC
TRBJ2-1,TRBD2,TRBV5-1,.,CASSLLGTSAYNEQFF,TGCGCCAGCAGCTTGCTGGGGACTAGCGCCTACAATGAGCAGTTCTTC
TRBJ1-5,.,TRBV5-1,.,CASSLAGEGQPQHF,TGCGCCAGCAGCTTGGCAGGGGAAGGGCAGCCCCAGCATTTT
TRBJ1-5,.,TRBV28,.,CASSQANQPQHF,TGTGCCAGCAGCCAAGCGAATCAGCCCCAGCATTTT
TRBJ2-2,.,TRBV5-1,.,CASSLNTGELFF,TGCGCCAGCAGCCTCAACACCGGGGAGCTGTTTTTT